The 19 T cell receptor beta chains below were found in one sample sequenced in a study of a mutant IDH1 vaccine in newly diagnosed glioma. Time point defined: week 11, during vaccination. The study gave 300 ug of mutant IDH1 20-mer peptide per vaccine dose, with topical imiquimod. TCRdb keeps only in-frame clones here, not all; method: immunoSEQ multiplex PCR. Here the sample spans roughly 61,000 clones, roughly 80% being singletons. These receptors are not linked to any known antigen. The sequencing here drew on PBMCs, taken from a glioma patient whose treatment included an IDH1 peptide vaccine. These receptors were obtained from a man aged 50 to 60 with glioma.

This chain uses TRBV10-3 with TRBJ1-2; 9 bases fit TRBD1. V shed 4 bases, J shed 4 bases, and the junction held 4 bases outside the gene matches. CDR3 length: 14 residues. The V gene's germline CDR1 is ENHRY and CDR2 SYGVKD. CDR3: CAISGDRASYGYTF. DNA of the CDR3: TGTGCCATCAGTGGGGACAGGGCTAGCTATGGCTACACCTTC.

The chain joins TRBV5-6 to TRBJ1-2; D might be TRBD1 (5 bases). Trimming took off 4 bases at V and 4 bases at J, with 14 bases between the two ends. Germline values: CDR1 SGHDT, CDR2 YYEEEE. The CDR3 is 14 residues long. The CDR3 reads CASSRPGRFYGYTF. The CDR3, as DNA: TGTGCCAGCAGCAGACCGGGACGGTTCTATGGCTACACCTTC.

The chain joins TRBV5-1 to TRBJ2-7, with TRBD1 identical over 7 bases. The J segment lost 4 bases and the V segment lost 1 base, leaving 5 bases of the junction unmatched. In germline, CDR1 is SGHRS, CDR2 YFSETQ. This CDR3 region has 14 residues. The CDR3 bases are TGCGCCAGCAGCTTGAACCAGGGGGTATACGAGCAGTACTTC. Protein product: CASSLNQGVYEQYF. Supplemented by reference TRBV5-1 and TRBJ2-7, the full variable domain reads KAGVTQTPRYLIKTRGQQVTLSCSPISGHRSVSWYQQTPGQGLQFLFEYFSETQRNKGNFPGRFSGRQFSNSRSEMNVSTLELGDSALYLCASSLNQGVYEQYFGPGTRLTVT.

The rearrangement links TRBV6-6 to TRBJ1-2, with D possibly TRBD1 on 6 matching bases. Germline assignment: CDR1 MNHNY and CDR2 SVGAGI (reference sequence). The CDR3 is 15 amino acids. Trimming took 8 bases from V and 0 from J, leaving 16 bases between them. As DNA, the CDR3 is TGTGCCAGCGGAAAGCAGGGACAAACTAACTATGGCTACACCTTC. This encodes CASGKQGQTNYGYTF.

The V gene is TRBV15, the J gene TRBJ2-3, with D possibly matching TRBD2 (5 bases). The V and J ends lost 0 bases and 0 bases respectively, with 16 bases between them. CDR1 is LNHNV, CDR2 YYDKDF, per germline (reference sequence). The CDR3 contains 18 residues. In DNA, the CDR3 is TGTGCCACCAGCAGAGAAATACCGACGGACTCTAGCACAGATACGCAGTATTTT. It encodes CATSREIPTDSSTDTQYF.

This clone was recorded a few times. The rearrangement joins TRBV5-1 to TRBJ1-5, with a possible D match to TRBD1 (5 bases). The germline gives CDR1 SGHRS, CDR2 YFSETQ. The ends were cut back, 3 bases at V and 3 bases at J, with 13 bases in the middle. CDR3 length equals 15 residues. The CDR3 coding sequence is TGCGCCAGCAGCTGGGACCCGGACGACAATCAGCCCCAGCATTTT. It codes for CASSWDPDDNQPQHF.

The genes are TRBV28 and TRBJ1-5, with D perhaps matching TRBD1 (5 bases). V dropped 6 bases and J dropped 6 bases, with 15 bases sitting between them. The germline V gene encodes CDR1 MDHEN and CDR2 SYDVKM. The CDR3 covers 14 residues. The CDR3 sequence is CASSPRELGQPQHF. CDR3 DNA sequence: TGTGCCAGCAGCCCCAGGGAGTTGGGTCAGCCCCAGCATTTT.

V and J are TRBV27 and TRBJ1-3, with D maybe TRBD1 (6 bases). CDR1 and CDR2 from the germline V gene are MNHEY and SMNVEV (reference sequence). The CDR3 length is 16 residues. The ends were cut back, 2 bases at V and 5 bases at J, with 16 bases in the middle. CDR3 sequence: CASSLTPTGTRNTIYF. In DNA form, the CDR3 reads TGTGCCAGCAGTTTAACCCCCACAGGGACTAGAAACACCATATATTTT.

The V and J genes are TRBV6-5 and TRBJ2-1; 9 bases are a match to TRBD2. The germline CDR1 and CDR2 sequences are MNHEY and SVGAGI. The CDR3 is 16 residues long. V trimming: 0 bases; J trimming: 8 bases; junction bases outside the gene matches: 8. CDR3 amino acids: CASSYSMREGIDEQFF. The CDR3 bases are TGTGCCAGCAGTTACTCGATGCGGGAGGGCATCGATGAGCAGTTCTTC.

The chain is built from TRBV30 and TRBJ2-3; 9 positions match TRBD1. Trimming at V came to 5 bases and at J to 6 bases, leaving 6 bases not matched to a gene. Germline V CDR1 and CDR2: GTSNPN, SVGIG (reference sequence). CDR3 length: 13 residues. The CDR3 loop is CAWGTGGADTQYF. Written as DNA, the CDR3 is TGTGCCTGGGGTACAGGGGGCGCGGATACGCAGTATTTT.

The rearrangement joins TRBV7-9 to TRBJ2-5; 8 bases align to TRBD2. Looked up from germline, CDR1 is SEHNR and CDR2 is FQNEAQ (reference sequence). V trimming: 8 bases; J trimming: 4 bases; junction bases outside the gene matches: 9. This CDR3 spans 14 amino acids. CDR3 in DNA: TGTGCCAGCGGACGACGGGAGGGTGGAGAGACCCAGTACTTC. Translated: CASGRREGGETQYF. Variable domain in full (rest from reference TRBV7-9 and TRBJ2-5): DTGVSQNPRHKITKRGQNVTFRCDPISEHNRLYWYRQTLGQGPEFLTYFQNEAQLEKSRLLSDRFSAERPKGSFSTLEIQRTEQGDSAMYLCASGRREGGETQYFGPGTRLLVL.

The chain has TRBV6-5 and TRBJ2-5; the D call may be TRBD1 or TRBD2 (5 bases each). V dropped 2 bases and J dropped 5 bases, with 12 bases sitting between them. There are 14 residues in the CDR3. CDR1 and CDR2 from the germline V gene are MNHEY and SVGAGI. The chain's CDR3 is CASSYDGGAETQYF. The DNA for the CDR3 is TGTGCCAGCAGTTACGATGGGGGAGCGGAGACCCAGTACTTC.

V is TRBV10-3 and J is TRBJ2-2; tentatively, D is TRBD1 (6 bases). The ends were cut back, 6 bases at V and 4 bases at J, with 9 bases in the middle. The CDR3 sequence is 13 residues long. Germline CDR1 is ENHRY and CDR2 is SYGVKD. The CDR3 nucleotides are TGTGCCATCAGAACAGGGAGCACCGGGGAGCTGTTTTTT. Its translation: CAIRTGSTGELFF.

V usage is TRBV13 and J usage is TRBJ2-1; tentative D call: TRBD1 (5 bases). The germline V and J ends were trimmed by 1 base and 9 bases, with 10 bases remaining between them. Germline assignment: CDR1 PRHDT and CDR2 FYEKMQ (reference sequence). CDR3 length equals 13 residues. The CDR3 here is CASSLEGDLEQFF. The CDR3 coding sequence is TGTGCCAGCAGCTTAGAAGGGGATCTTGAGCAGTTCTTC.

With respect to this clone: Other nucleotide sequences in the sample specify the same CDR3. The V call is TRBV18, the J call TRBJ1-2, with D hard to call. Per germline, CDR1 KGHSH and CDR2 LQKENI. V lost 4 bases, J lost 2 bases, and 11 bases lay in between. This CDR3 has 14 residues. The CDR3 bases are TGTGCCAGCTCACTACGGACGCCCAACTATGGCTACACCTTC. Residues: CASSLRTPNYGYTF.

This rearrangement joins TRBV18 to TRBJ2-1; D ambiguous. The CDR3 spans 11 residues. Germline loops: CDR1 KGHSH, CDR2 LQKENI. Trimming removed 2 bases at V and 5 bases at J, with 1 base between. This CDR3 is CASSPNNEQFF. In DNA, the CDR3 is TGTGCCAGCTCACCAAACAATGAGCAGTTCTTC.

The rearrangement joins TRBV19 to TRBJ1-4, with 8 bases aligning to TRBD1. The V and J ends lost 3 bases and 13 bases, in that order; junction bases with no gene match: 1. Germline V CDR1 and CDR2: LNHDA, SQIVND (reference sequence). This CDR3 contains 11 residues. In DNA form, the CDR3 reads TGTGCCAGTAGTATGGGGACAGGACTGTTTTTT. Translating it yields CASSMGTGLFF.

This chain connects TRBV19 to TRBJ2-2; 7 positions agree with TRBD1. This CDR3 has 15 residues. The germline gives CDR1 LNHDA, CDR2 SQIVND (reference sequence). The V and J ends lost 6 bases and 4 bases, in that order; junction bases with no gene match: 8. CDR3 coding DNA: TGTGCCAGTAGCAACAGGGGATCGGTCACCGGGGAGCTGTTTTTT. It translates to CASSNRGSVTGELFF.

The rearrangement joins TRBV19 to TRBJ2-7, with D tentatively TRBD1 (7 bases). The CDR3 loop spans 14 amino acids. Germline CDR1 is LNHDA and CDR2 is SQIVND (reference sequence). V was cut by 5 bases and J by 3 bases, with 14 bases left in between. CDR3 amino acids: CASSPGGSLYEQYF. The CDR3 DNA sequence: TGTGCCAGTAGTCCAGGGGGGAGTCTCTACGAGCAGTACTTC. Filled out from reference TRBV19 and TRBJ2-7, the complete variable domain reads DGGITQSPKYLFRKEGQNVTLSCEQNLNHDAMYWYRQDPGQGLRLIYYSQIVNDFQKGDIAEGYSVSREKKESFPLTVTSAQKNPTAFYLCASSPGGSLYEQYFGPGTRLTVT.